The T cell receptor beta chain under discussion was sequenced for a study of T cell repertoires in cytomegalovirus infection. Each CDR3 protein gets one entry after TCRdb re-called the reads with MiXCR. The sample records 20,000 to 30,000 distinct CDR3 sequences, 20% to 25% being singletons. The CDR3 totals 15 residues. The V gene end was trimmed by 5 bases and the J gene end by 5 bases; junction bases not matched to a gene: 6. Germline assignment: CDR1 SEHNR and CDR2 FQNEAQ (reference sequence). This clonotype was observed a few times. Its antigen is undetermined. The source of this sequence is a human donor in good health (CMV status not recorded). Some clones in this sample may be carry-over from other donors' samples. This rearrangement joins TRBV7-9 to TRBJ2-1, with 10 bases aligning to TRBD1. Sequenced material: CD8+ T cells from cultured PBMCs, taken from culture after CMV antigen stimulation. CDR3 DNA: TGTGCCAGCAGCGCCGACAGGGGGCGCGACAATGAGCAGTTCTTC. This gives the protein CASSADRGRDNEQFF.